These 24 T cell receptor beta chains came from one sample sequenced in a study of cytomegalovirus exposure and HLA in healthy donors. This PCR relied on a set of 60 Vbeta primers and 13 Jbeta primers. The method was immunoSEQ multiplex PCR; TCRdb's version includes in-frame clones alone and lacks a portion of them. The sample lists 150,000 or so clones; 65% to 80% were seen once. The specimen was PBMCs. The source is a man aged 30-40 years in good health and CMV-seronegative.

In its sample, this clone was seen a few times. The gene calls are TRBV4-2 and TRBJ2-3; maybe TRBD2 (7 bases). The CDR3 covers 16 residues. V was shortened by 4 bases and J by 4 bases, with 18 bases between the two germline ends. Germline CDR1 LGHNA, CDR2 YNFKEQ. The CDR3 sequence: CASSREGVLGADTQYF. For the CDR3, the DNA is TGTGCCAGCAGCCGGGAGGGGGTCCTGGGAGCAGATACGCAGTATTTT.

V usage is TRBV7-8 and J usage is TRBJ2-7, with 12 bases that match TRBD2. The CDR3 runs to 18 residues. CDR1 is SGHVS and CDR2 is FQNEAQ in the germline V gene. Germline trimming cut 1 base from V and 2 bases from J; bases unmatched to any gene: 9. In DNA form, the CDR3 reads TGTGCCAGCAGCTTAGAGACTAGCGGGAGTTTATTGACCTACGAGCAGTACTTC. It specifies CASSLETSGSLLTYEQYF. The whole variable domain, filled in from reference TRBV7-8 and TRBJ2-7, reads GAGVSQSPRYKVAKRGQDVALRCDPISGHVSLFWYQQALGQGPEFLTYFQNEAQLDKSGLPSDRFFAERPEGSVSTLKIQRTQQEDSAVYLCASSLETSGSLLTYEQYFGPGTRLTVT.

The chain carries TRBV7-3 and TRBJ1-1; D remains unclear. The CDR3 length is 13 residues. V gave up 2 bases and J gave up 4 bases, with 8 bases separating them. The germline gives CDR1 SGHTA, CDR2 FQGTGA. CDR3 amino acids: CASSLAAGTEAFF. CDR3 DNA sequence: TGTGCCAGCAGCTTAGCGGCGGGCACTGAAGCTTTCTTT.

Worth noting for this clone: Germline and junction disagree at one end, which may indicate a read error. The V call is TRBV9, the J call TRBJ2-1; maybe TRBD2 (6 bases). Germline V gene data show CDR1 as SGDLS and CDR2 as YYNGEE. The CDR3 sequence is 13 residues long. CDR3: CASGVVGGNEQFF. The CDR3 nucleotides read TGTGCCAGCGGCGTAGTTGGGGGGAATGAGCAGTTCTTC.

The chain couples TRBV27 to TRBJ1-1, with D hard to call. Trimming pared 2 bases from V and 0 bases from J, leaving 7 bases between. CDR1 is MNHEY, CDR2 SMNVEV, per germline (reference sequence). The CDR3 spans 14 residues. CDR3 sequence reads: CASSLNSVNTEAFF. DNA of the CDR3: TGTGCCAGCAGTTTAAATTCGGTGAACACTGAAGCTTTCTTT.

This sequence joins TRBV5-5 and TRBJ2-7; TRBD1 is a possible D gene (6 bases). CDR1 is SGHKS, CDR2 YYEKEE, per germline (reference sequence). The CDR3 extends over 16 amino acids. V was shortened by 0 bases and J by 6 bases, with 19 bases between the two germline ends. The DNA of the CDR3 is TGTGCCAGCAGCTTGGCCGGCGCCGCAGGGGAGCGCGAGCAGTACTTC. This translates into CASSLAGAAGEREQYF.

The CDR3: CATRSGTVDEKLFF. In nucleotides, the CDR3 is TGTGCCACCCGATCAGGGACAGTGGATGAAAAACTGTTTTTT. The V call is TRBV6-5, the J call TRBJ1-4, with TRBD1 matching over 7 bases. The CDR3 extends over 14 amino acids. V was pared by 10 bases and J by 6 bases, with 11 bases of the junction left unmatched. Germline assignment: CDR1 MNHEY and CDR2 SVGAGI.

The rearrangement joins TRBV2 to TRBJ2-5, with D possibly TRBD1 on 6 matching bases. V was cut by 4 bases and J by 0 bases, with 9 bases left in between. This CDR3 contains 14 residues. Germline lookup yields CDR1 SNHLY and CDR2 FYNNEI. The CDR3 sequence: CASSAQGHQETQYF. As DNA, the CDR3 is TGTGCCAGCAGTGCTCAGGGGCACCAAGAGACCCAGTACTTC. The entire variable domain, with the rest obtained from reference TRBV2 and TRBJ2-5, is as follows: EPEVTQTPSHQVTQMGQEVILRCVPISNHLYFYWYRQILGQKVEFLVSFYNNEISEKSEIFDDQFSVERPDGSNFTLKIRSTKLEDSAMYFCASSAQGHQETQYFGPGTRLLVL.

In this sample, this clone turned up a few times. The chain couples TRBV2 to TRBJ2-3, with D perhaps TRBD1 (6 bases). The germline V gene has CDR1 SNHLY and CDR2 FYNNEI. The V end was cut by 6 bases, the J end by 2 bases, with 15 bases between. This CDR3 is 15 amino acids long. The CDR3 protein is CASRAGQSYTDTQYF. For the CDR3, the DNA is TGTGCCAGCAGAGCAGGACAGAGCTACACAGATACGCAGTATTTT. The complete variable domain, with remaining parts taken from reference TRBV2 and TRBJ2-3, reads EPEVTQTPSHQVTQMGQEVILRCVPISNHLYFYWYRQILGQKVEFLVSFYNNEISEKSEIFDDQFSVERPDGSNFTLKIRSTKLEDSAMYFCASRAGQSYTDTQYFGPGTRLTVL.

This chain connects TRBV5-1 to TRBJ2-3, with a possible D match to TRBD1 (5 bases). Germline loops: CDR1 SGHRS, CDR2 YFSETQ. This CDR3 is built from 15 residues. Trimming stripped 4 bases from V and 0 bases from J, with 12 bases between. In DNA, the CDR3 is TGCGCCAGCAGCCTCCCGGACATGAGCACAGATACGCAGTATTTT. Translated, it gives CASSLPDMSTDTQYF. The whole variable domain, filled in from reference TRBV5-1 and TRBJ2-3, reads KAGVTQTPRYLIKTRGQQVTLSCSPISGHRSVSWYQQTPGQGLQFLFEYFSETQRNKGNFPGRFSGRQFSNSRSEMNVSTLELGDSALYLCASSLPDMSTDTQYFGPGTRLTVL.

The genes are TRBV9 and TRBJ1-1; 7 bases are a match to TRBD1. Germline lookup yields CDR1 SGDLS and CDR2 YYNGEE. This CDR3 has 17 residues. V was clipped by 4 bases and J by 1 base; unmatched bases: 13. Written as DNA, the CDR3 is TGTGCCAGCAGCCCACCAAATTGGACAGGCGAGAACACTGAAGCTTTCTTT. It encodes CASSPPNWTGENTEAFF.

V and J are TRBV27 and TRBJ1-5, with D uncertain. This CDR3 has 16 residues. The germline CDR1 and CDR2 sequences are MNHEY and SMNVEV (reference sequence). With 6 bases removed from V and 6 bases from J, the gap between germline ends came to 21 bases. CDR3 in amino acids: CASSPTEWAGGQPQHF. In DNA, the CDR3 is TGTGCCAGCAGCCCGACGGAATGGGCAGGTGGTCAGCCCCAGCATTTT.

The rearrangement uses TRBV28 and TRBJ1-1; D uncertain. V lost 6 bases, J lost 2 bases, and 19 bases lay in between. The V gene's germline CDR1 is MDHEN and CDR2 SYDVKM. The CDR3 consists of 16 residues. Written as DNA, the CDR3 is TGTGCCAGCAGCTCCCCCTTCCGAGGTGGTAACACTGAAGCTTTCTTT. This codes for CASSSPFRGGNTEAFF. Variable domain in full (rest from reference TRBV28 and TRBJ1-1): DVKVTQSSRYLVKRTGEKVFLECVQDMDHENMFWYRQDPGLGLRLIYFSYDVKMKEKGDIPEGYSVSREKKERFSLILESASTNQTSMYLCASSSPFRGGNTEAFFGQGTRLTVV.

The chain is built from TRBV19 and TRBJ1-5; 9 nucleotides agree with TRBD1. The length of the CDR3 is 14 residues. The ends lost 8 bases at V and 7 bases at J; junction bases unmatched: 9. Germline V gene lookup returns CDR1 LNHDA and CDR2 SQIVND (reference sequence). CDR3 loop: CASSGQGGWQPQHF. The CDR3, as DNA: TGTGCCAGTTCGGGACAGGGAGGTTGGCAGCCCCAGCATTTT.

The CDR3 spells CASSAWDSDNQPQHF. In nucleotides, the CDR3 is TGTGCCAGCAGCGCATGGGACAGCGACAATCAGCCCCAGCATTTT. This chain joins TRBV7-9 and TRBJ1-5, with 7 bases fitting TRBD1. In germline, CDR1 is SEHNR, CDR2 FQNEAQ (reference sequence). The J segment lost 3 bases and the V segment lost 5 bases, leaving 7 bases of the junction unmatched. CDR3 length equals 15 residues.

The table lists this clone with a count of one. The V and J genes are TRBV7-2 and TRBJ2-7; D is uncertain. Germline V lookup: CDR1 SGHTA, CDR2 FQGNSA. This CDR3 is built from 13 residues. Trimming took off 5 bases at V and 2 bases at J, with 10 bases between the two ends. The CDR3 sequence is CASSLSSAYEQYF. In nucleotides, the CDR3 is TGTGCCAGCAGCCTAAGTAGTGCCTACGAGCAGTACTTC.

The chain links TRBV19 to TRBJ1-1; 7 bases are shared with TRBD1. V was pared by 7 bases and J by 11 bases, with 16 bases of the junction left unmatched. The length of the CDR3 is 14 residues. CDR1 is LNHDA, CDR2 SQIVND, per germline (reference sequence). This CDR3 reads CASTHLMEGAMAFF. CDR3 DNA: TGTGCCAGTACCCACTTGATGGAGGGGGCTATGGCTTTCTTT.

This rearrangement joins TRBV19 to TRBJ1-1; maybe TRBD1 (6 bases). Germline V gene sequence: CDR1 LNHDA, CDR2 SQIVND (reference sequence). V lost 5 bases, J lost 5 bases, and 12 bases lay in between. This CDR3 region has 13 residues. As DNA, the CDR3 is TGTGCCAGTAGTTCCTACAGGGAGACTGAAGCTTTCTTT. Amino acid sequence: CASSSYRETEAFF.

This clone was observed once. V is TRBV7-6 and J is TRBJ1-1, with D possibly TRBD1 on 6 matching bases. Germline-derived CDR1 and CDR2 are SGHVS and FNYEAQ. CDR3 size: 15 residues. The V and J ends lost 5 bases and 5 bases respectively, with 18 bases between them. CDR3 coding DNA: TGTGCCAGCAGCCCGACTCCCCGACAGGTTACTGAAGCTTTCTTT. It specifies CASSPTPRQVTEAFF.

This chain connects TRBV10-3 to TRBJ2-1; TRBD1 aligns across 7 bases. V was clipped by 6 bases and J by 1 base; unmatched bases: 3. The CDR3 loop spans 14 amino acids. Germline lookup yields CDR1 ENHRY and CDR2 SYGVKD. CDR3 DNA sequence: TGTGCCATCAGCGGACAGGTTTCCTACAATGAGCAGTTCTTC. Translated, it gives CAISGQVSYNEQFF.

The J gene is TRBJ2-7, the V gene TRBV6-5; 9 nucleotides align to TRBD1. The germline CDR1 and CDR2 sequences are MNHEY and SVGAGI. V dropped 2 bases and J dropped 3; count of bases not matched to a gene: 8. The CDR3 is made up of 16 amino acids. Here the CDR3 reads CASSYAETGGVYEQYF. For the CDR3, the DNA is TGTGCCAGCAGTTACGCCGAAACAGGGGGCGTCTACGAGCAGTACTTC.

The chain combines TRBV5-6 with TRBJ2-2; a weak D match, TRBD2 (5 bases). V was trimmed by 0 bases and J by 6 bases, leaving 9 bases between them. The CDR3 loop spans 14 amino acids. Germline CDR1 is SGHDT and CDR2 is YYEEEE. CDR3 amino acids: CASSLGWGAGELFF. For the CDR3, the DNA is TGTGCCAGCAGCTTGGGTTGGGGAGCCGGGGAGCTGTTTTTT.

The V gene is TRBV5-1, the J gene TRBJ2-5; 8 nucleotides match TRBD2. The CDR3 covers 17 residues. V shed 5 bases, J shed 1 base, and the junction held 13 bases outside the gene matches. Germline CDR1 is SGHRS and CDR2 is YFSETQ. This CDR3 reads CASSGGSGSGAQETQYF. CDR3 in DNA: TGCGCCAGCAGTGGGGGGAGCGGGAGTGGGGCCCAAGAGACCCAGTACTTC.

The CDR3 sequence is CASSQDWTVNEKLFF. The CDR3 nucleotides are TGCGCCAGCAGCCAAGATTGGACAGTTAATGAAAAACTGTTTTTT. This rearrangement joins TRBV4-1 to TRBJ1-4; D possibly corresponds to TRBD1 (6 bases). V shed 0 bases and J shed 4 bases, with 9 bases lying between them. The germline CDR1 and CDR2 sequences are MGHRA and YSYEKL. CDR3 length: 15 residues.